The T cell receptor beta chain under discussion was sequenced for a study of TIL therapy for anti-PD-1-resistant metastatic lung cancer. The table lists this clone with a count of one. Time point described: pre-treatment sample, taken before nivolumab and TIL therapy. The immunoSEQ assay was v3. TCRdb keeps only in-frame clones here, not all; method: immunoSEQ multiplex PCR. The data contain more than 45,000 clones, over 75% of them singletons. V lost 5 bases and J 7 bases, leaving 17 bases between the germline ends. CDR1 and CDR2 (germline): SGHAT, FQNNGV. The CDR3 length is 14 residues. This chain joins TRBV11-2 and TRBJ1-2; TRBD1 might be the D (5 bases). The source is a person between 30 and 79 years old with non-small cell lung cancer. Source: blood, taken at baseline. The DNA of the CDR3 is TGTGCCAGCAGCCCGATGGGACCCTCAAGTGGCTACACCTTC. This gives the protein CASSPMGPSSGYTF.